The present entry profiles one T cell receptor beta chain with its context. The CDR3 spans 19 residues. CDR1 and CDR2 from the germline V gene are SGHAT and FQNNGV. The junction had 14 bases not matched to a gene; V was cut back by 3 bases and J by 2 bases. In the original processing: It was from reference gene primer amplification that nucleated cell counts were estimated. TCRdb keeps only in-frame clones here, not all; method: immunoSEQ multiplex PCR. That table is the source of V, J and clone size, and D and trimming were worked out from the DNA. The data contain around 42,000 clones, around 87% of them singletons. The entry originates in a study of blood T cell repertoires in COVID-19. Study details: The United States, Italy and Spain were the sources of the acute and convalescent COVID-19 samples. From T cells, B-cell-depleted T cells, or PBMCs came the material, which was cDNA or gDNA.

This TCR was recovered from a man between 45 and 60 years old with active COVID-19. Sequences were obtained from peripheral blood. The V and J genes are TRBV11-2 and TRBJ1-3; 9 nucleotides agree with TRBD1. This CDR3 is CASSFFGWDRVKAGNTIYF. In DNA form, the CDR3 reads TGTGCCAGCAGCTTCTTCGGATGGGACAGGGTTAAAGCTGGAAACACCATATATTTT.